This TCR beta chain was identified during a study of identical twins. A universal primer site was added by template switching, and unique molecular identifiers were carried by the cDNA. One entry per CDR3 protein results from TCRdb running MiXCR on the 5' RACE reads. There are some 710,000 distinct CDR3 sequences in the sample; 6.1% occur only once, and approximately 2% lies in the top ten. This clonotype was observed a few times. V shed 5 bases and J 6 bases; nucleotides not matched to a gene: 10. Per the germline V gene, CDR1 is LGHDT and CDR2 is YNNKEL (reference sequence). The CDR3 extends over 15 amino acids.

This clonotype was obtained from a man between 18 and 29 years old in good health. This chain links TRBV3-1 with TRBJ2-1; the match to TRBD2 covers 7 bases. Sequenced input: naive T cells sorted from blood. CDR3 in amino acids: CASSYPGTILNEQFF. The CDR3 DNA reads TGTGCCAGCAGCTACCCCGGGACTATACTCAATGAGCAGTTCTTC.